This TCR beta chain emerged from a study of blood T cell repertoires in COVID-19. TCRdb's table, derived via immunoSEQ multiplex PCR, lists solely in-frame clones and lacks some. In the table there are about 220,000 clones, 70% to 85% of which are singletons. CDR1 and CDR2 from the germline V gene are SGHRS and YFSETQ. V was shortened by 0 bases and J by 10 bases, with 14 bases between the two germline ends. The CDR3 length is 14 residues. The TCR sequence derives from a woman aged 40 to 50 with acute COVID-19. Sequencing used PBMCs or T cells enriched from blood (not recorded which). The V and J genes are TRBV5-1 and TRBJ2-1; D is possibly TRBD1 (5 bases). DNA for the CDR3: TGCGCCAGCAGCTTGGGGGGCAGGGAACAGGAGCAGTTCTTC. Encoded protein: CASSLGGREQEQFF.